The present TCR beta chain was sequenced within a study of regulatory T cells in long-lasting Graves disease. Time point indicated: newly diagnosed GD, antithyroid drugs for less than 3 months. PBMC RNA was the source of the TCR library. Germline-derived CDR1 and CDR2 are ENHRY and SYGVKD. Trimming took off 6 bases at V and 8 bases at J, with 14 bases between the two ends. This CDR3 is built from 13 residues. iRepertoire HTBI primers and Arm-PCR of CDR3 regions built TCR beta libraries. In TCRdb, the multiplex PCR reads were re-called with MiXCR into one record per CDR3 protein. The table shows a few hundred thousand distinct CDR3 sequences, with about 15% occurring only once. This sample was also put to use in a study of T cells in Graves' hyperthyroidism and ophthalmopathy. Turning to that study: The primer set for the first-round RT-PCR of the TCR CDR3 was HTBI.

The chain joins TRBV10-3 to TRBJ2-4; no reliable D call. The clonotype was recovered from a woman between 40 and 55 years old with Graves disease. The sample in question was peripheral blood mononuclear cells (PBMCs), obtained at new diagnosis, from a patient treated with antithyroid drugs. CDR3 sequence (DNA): TGTGCCATCAGCGCCCCGGGTGGGGACATTCAGTACTTC. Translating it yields CAISAPGGDIQYF.